This T cell receptor beta chain comes out of a study of molecular identifiers for immune sequencing clone quantification. One entry per CDR3 protein, called by TCRdb with MiXCR from the PCR reads. In the table there are about 40,000 distinct CDR3 sequences, 24% of which are singletons. V was trimmed by 3 bases and J by 5 bases, leaving 14 bases between them. The CDR3 has 15 residues. In germline, CDR1 is ENHRY, CDR2 SYGVKD. The chain uses TRBV10-3 and TRBJ2-1; D is uncertain. This receptor was obtained from a human donor in good health. Some libraries in this study had Jurkat cell RNA spiked in. The sample taken for sequencing was naive CD8+ T cells from blood, with Jurkat cell RNA spiked in. Subset of the sample: FACS-sorted CD8+CD4-CCR7+CD45RA+ naive T cells. In DNA, the CDR3 is TGTGCCATCAGTGAAGGTATGTCCTCTAACAATGAGCAGTTCTTC. Translation: CAISEGMSSNNEQFF.